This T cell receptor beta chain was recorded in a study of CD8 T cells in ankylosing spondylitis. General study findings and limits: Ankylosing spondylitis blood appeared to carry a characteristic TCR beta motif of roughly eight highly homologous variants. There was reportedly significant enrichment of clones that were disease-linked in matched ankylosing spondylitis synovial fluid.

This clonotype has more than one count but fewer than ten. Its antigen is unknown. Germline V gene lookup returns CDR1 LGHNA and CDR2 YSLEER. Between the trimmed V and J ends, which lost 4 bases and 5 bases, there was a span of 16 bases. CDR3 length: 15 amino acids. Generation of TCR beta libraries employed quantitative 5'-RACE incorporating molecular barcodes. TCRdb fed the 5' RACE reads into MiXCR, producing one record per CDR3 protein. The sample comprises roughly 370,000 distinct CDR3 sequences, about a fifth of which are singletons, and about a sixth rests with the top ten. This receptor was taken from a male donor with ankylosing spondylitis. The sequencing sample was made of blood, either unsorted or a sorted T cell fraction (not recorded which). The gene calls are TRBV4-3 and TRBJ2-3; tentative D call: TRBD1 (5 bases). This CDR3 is CASSPRARSGDTQYF. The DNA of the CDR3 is TGCGCCAGCAGCCCCAGGGCCAGGTCCGGAGATACGCAGTATTTT.